This TCR beta chain appears in the sequencing data of a study of blood T cell repertoires in COVID-19. Data came from immunoSEQ multiplex PCR; TCRdb stores just in-frame clones and leaves some out. This sample has 250,000 to 300,000 clones; 65% to 90% occur once, and the top ten carry less than 15%. Trimming removed 4 bases from V and 9 bases from J; junction bases left unmatched: 6. From germline, CDR1 is LGHDT and CDR2 YNNKEL (reference sequence). The length of the CDR3 is 14 residues. The gene calls are TRBV3-1 (or the pseudogene TRBV3-2) and TRBJ1-6, with 7 bases identical to TRBD1. This receptor was taken from a woman between 65 and 79 years old with COVID-19, enrolled during active disease. The material sequenced was peripheral blood. CDR3 sequence: CASSPDRVSSPLHF. The CDR3 coding sequence is TGTGCCAGCAGCCCCGACAGGGTCTCTTCACCCCTCCACTTT.